The rows below give T cell receptor beta chains drawn from one sample of a study of PD-L1 blockade in urothelial cancer. The protocol was immunoSEQ multiplex PCR, while the TCRdb copy is restricted to in-frame clones and leaves out a portion. The repertoire holds 45,000 or so clones, with approximately 78% as singletons. Sample: PBMCs, taken around atezolizumab (anti-PD-L1) treatment. These receptors were taken from a man aged 45 to 65 with urothelial cancer. The CDR3 runs from the conserved cysteine through the conserved F or W. D genes are given only for firm matches. The listing skips clone size in some rows; elsewhere it reads once, few, many or a size class.

abundance	d_gene	v_gene	j_gene	CDR3nt	CDR3aa
few	TRBD1	TRBV28	TRBJ1-4	TGTGCCAGCAGTCCAGGGGGCGCGAATGAAAAACTGTTTTTT	CASSPGGANEKLFF
.	TRBD1	TRBV4-1	TRBJ1-3	TGCGCCAGCAGCTCGGGACAGCTTGGAAACACCATATATTTT	CASSSGQLGNTIYF
.	.	TRBV7-9	TRBJ1-5	TGTGCCAGCAGCTCAGTTAGAGGGGGGGGTGGCCAGCCCCAGCATTTT	CASSSVRGGGGQPQHF
.	.	TRBV4-2	TRBJ1-1	TGTGCCAGCAGCCAAGAGGAGGGGACGAACACTGAAGCTTTCTTT	CASSQEEGTNTEAFF
medium-sized	.	TRBV6-1	TRBJ1-4	TGTGCCAGCAGTATATCGACAGAAAAACTGTTTTTT	CASSISTEKLFF
.	.	TRBV10-3	TRBJ2-3	TGTGCCACCTCATTAAGGGGCGCGGGCACAGATACGCAGTATTTT	CATSLRGAGTDTQYF
.	.	TRBV7-2	TRBJ1-2	TGTGCCAGCAGCCCAGAGGCATATGGCTACACCTTC	CASSPEAYGYTF
.	.	TRBV9	TRBJ1-3	TGTGCCAGCAGCGTAGCTTCGGAGTCTCCCTACTCTGGAAACACCATATATTTT	CASSVASESPYSGNTIYF
once	.	TRBV5-5	TRBJ1-1	TGTGCCAGCAGCACAGACAGTCACACTGAAGCTTTCTTT	CASSTDSHTEAFF
.	.	TRBV18	TRBJ1-4	TGTGCCAGCTCACCGGGTCAGGGGAGTGCTGAAAAACTGTTTTTT	CASSPGQGSAEKLFF
.	.	TRBV30	TRBJ1-3	TGTGCCTGGAGAGGGGGTTCAGGAAACACCATATATTTT	CAWRGGSGNTIYF
.	.	TRBV6-5	TRBJ2-1	TGTGCCAGCAGTTACGAGAGCAGTTCCCGTAGCGGTGAGCAGTTCTTC	CASSYESSSRSGEQFF
.	TRBD1	TRBV9	TRBJ1-4	TGTGCCAGCAGCGGCGAGGGGGCTCGGGGTGAAAAACTGTTTTTT	CASSGEGARGEKLFF
.	.	TRBV9	TRBJ1-1	TGTGCCAGCAGCGTAGCCTTGAACACTGAAGCTTTCTTT	CASSVALNTEAFF
.	TRBD2	TRBV7-8	TRBJ2-2	TGTGCCAGCAGCTTAATCGGACTAGCGGGAGGCCACACCGGGGAGCTGTTTTTT	CASSLIGLAGGHTGELFF
.	.	TRBV9	TRBJ1-1	TGTGCCAGCAGCGGCTCCGGGACACCCATTGATCAAGCTTTCTTT	CASSGSGTPIDQAFF
.	.	TRBV9	TRBJ1-1	TGTGCCAGCAGCTCGCACTCAGGGTCCACTGAAGCTTTCTTT	CASSSHSGSTEAFF
.	TRBD1	TRBV5-1	TRBJ1-1	TGCGCCAGCAGGTCCGGGACAGGGGGCTTGAACACTGAAGCTTTCTTT	CASRSGTGGLNTEAFF
.	.	TRBV10-3	TRBJ1-3	TGTGCCATCAGTGATCTCTTGAGCTCTGGAAACACCATATATTTT	CAISDLLSSGNTIYF
.	TRBD1	TRBV4-1	TRBJ2-1	TGCGCCAGCAGCCAAGAGGCCCCGGGACAGAGCTCCTACAATGAGCAGTTCTTC	CASSQEAPGQSSYNEQFF
.	.	TRBV15	TRBJ1-1	TGTGCCACCAGCAGAGATCAGACTGAAGCTTTCTTT	CATSRDQTEAFF
.	.	TRBV27	TRBJ2-2	TGTGCCAGCAGTTTAGGACGGGAATTGAACACCGGGGAGCTGTTTTTT	CASSLGRELNTGELFF
.	TRBD1	TRBV29-1	TRBJ1-5	TGCAGCGTTGAGGACAGGGCTAGCAATCAGCCCCAGCATTTT	CSVEDRASNQPQHF
.	TRBD1	TRBV19	TRBJ1-1	TGTGCCAGCAGCCGGGACAGGGCGCAGAACACTGAAGCTTTCTTT	CASSRDRAQNTEAFF
.	TRBD1	TRBV19	TRBJ1-2	TGTGCCAGTAGTACCAAGACAGGGGACTATGGCTACACCTTC	CASSTKTGDYGYTF
.	.	TRBV27	TRBJ1-2	TGTGCCAGCAGTTTGAACAGGGTTAGCTATGGCTACACCTTC	CASSLNRVSYGYTF
.	TRBD1	TRBV6-1	TRBJ2-4	TGTGCCAGCAGGTCCCGGGACAGGGGGGACATTCAGTACTTC	CASRSRDRGDIQYF
.	TRBD2	TRBV5-1	TRBJ2-1	TGCGCCAGCAGCCCCGGGACTACCTTCAATGAGCAGTTCTTC	CASSPGTTFNEQFF
.	TRBD2	TRBV7-2	TRBJ2-1	TGTGCCAGCAGCCTTAGCGGGGGGGCTTATGGCAATGAGCAGTTCTTC	CASSLSGGAYGNEQFF
.	TRBD1	TRBV19	TRBJ1-2	TGTGCCAGTAGCCAGGGGGCGCGGTACTATGGCTACACCTTC	CASSQGARYYGYTF
.	.	TRBV7-9	TRBJ1-1	TGTGCCAGCAGCTTAATGGGCGACACTGAAGCTTTCTTT	CASSLMGDTEAFF
.	TRBD2	TRBV29-1	TRBJ2-7	TGCAGCGTGAGGACTAGCGGGAGGGGTGATCAGTACTTC	CSVRTSGRGDQYF
.	TRBD2	TRBV7-9	TRBJ2-3	TGTGCCAGCAGAGATAGCGGGGGCGGCGTGGATACGCAGTATTTT	CASRDSGGGVDTQYF
.	.	TRBV7-2	TRBJ1-2	TGTGCCAGCAGTCGGCGGACAAGCAACTATGGCTACACCTTC	CASSRRTSNYGYTF
.	TRBD2	TRBV2	TRBJ2-1	TGTGCCAGCAGGCTTGGGACTAGCGGGAATAATGAGCAGTTCTTC	CASRLGTSGNNEQFF
.	.	TRBV6-5	TRBJ1-4	TGTGCCAGCGGGCTTAATGAAAAACTGTTTTTT	CASGLNEKLFF
.	TRBD2	TRBV19	TRBJ2-2	TGTGCCAGTAGCCGGCTAGCGGGGGCGAACACCGGGGAGCTGTTTTTT	CASSRLAGANTGELFF
once	.	TRBV5-1	TRBJ2-6	TGCGCCAGCAGCACAGGGGAGGCTGGGGCCAACGTCCTGACTTTC	CASSTGEAGANVLTF
.	.	TRBV20-1	TRBJ1-2	TGCAGTGCTAGTTCGAGCTATGGCTACACCTTC	CSASSSYGYTF
few	TRBD1	TRBV29-1	TRBJ1-1	TGCAGCGTTGTGGGACAGGAGAACACTGAAGCTTTCTTT	CSVVGQENTEAFF
.	TRBD2	TRBV5-4	TRBJ2-7	TGTGCCAGCAGCCCCGGGGGTAGCGGGATAAACGAGCAGTACTTC	CASSPGGSGINEQYF
.	.	TRBV18	TRBJ1-1	TGTGCCAGCTCAGCCAACCGGGACACTGAAGCTTTCTTT	CASSANRDTEAFF
.	.	TRBV7-3	TRBJ1-2	TGTGCCAGCAGCTTAACTAGCAAGAGTAACTATGGCTACACCTTC	CASSLTSKSNYGYTF
.	.	TRBV6-5	TRBJ2-1	TGTGCCAGCAGTTCCTCCGGGAACTCCTACAATGAGCAGTTCTTC	CASSSSGNSYNEQFF
.	TRBD2	TRBV7-2	TRBJ2-1	TGTGCCAGCAGCTTAGTACTGGCGGGGGGGAGCGATGAGCAGTTCTTC	CASSLVLAGGSDEQFF
.	TRBD1	TRBV18	TRBJ1-3	TGTGCCAGCTCACCACGCCCGACAGGGTTGGGAAACACCATATATTTT	CASSPRPTGLGNTIYF
.	TRBD1	TRBV11-3	TRBJ1-1	TGTGCCAGCAGCCGAGGAGGGGGCGCGGGCACGAACACTGAAGCTTTCTTT	CASSRGGGAGTNTEAFF
.	TRBD2	TRBV7-9	TRBJ2-5	TGTGCCAGCAGCCAATTAATAGCGGGGAGCCAAGAGACCCAGTACTTC	CASSQLIAGSQETQYF
.	.	TRBV15	TRBJ1-3	TGTGCCACCAGCAGAGATGGTCCGGGCTCTGGAAACACCATATATTTT	CATSRDGPGSGNTIYF
.	.	TRBV6-5	TRBJ1-6	TGTGCCAGCAGTTACTCGAGTAACGGACAAAATTCACCCCTCCACTTT	CASSYSSNGQNSPLHF
.	TRBD2	TRBV9	TRBJ2-2	TGTGCCAGCAGCGCCCCCCCGGGACTAGCGATTACCGGGGAGCTGTTTTTT	CASSAPPGLAITGELFF
.	.	TRBV7-8	TRBJ1-6	TGTGCCAGCAGCTTAGGAGGGGGGGCGCGGTCACCCCTCCACTTT	CASSLGGGARSPLHF
.	.	TRBV5-1	TRBJ2-7	TGCGCCAGCAGCCTGGAACAGGGCACCACAAACGAGCAGTACTTC	CASSLEQGTTNEQYF
.	TRBD2	TRBV7-6	TRBJ2-5	TGTGCCAGCAGCTTACTGCGGGAGGGCCAGGAGACCCAGTACTTC	CASSLLREGQETQYF